The clone carrying this T cell receptor (beta chain) was recorded a few times. The antigen is not known. Sample-barcoded 5' priming and a J-beta primer mix drove a second PCR of roughly 6 to 12 cycles. Each CDR3 protein gets one entry after TCRdb re-called the 5' RACE reads with MiXCR. The sample lists 1.5 million to 2 million distinct CDR3 sequences; over 25% were seen once. The data stem from a study of blood T cells in healthy people across ages. Researchers collected about 9.7 milliliters of peripheral blood from every single donor. V was cut by 6 bases and J by 7 bases, with 13 bases left in between. Germline loops: CDR1 SGHTA, CDR2 FQGNSA. The CDR3 spans 14 residues. Overall study findings and caveats: Expanded clonotype changes were possibly confounded by unknown donor CMV status.

The clonotype was recovered from a woman aged 25 to 39 in good health. Source material: blood. The rearrangement uses TRBV7-2 and TRBJ1-6, with D possibly matching TRBD1 (5 bases). This CDR3 is CASSAIGANSPLHF. CDR3 in DNA: TGTGCCAGCAGTGCCATTGGGGCCAATTCACCCCTCCACTTT.